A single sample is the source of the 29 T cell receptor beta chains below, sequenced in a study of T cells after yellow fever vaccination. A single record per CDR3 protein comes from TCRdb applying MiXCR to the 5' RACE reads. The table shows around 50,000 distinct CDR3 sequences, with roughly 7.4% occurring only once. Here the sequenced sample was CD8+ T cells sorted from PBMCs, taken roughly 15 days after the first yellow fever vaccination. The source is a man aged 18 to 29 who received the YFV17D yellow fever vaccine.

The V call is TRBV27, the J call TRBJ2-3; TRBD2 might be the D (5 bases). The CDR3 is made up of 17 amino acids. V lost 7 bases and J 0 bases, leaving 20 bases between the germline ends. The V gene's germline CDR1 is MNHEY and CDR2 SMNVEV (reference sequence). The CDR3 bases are TGTGCCAGCACCGCCCTGCCGGGCCGCGGGAGCACAGATACGCAGTATTTT. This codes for CASTALPGRGSTDTQYF.

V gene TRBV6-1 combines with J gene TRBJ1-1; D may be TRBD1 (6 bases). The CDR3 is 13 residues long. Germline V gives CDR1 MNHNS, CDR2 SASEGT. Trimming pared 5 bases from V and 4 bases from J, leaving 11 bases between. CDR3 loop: CASSRGGVTEAFF. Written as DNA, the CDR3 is TGTGCCAGCAGTAGGGGGGGGGTCACTGAAGCTTTCTTT.

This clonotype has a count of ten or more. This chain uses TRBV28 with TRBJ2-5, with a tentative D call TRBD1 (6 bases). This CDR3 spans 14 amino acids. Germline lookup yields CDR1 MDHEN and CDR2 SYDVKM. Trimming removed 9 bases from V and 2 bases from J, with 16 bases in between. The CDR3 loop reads CASVSGRGQETQYF. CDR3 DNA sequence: TGTGCCAGTGTGTCCGGCAGGGGACAAGAGACCCAGTACTTC.

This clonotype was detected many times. In DNA form, the CDR3 reads TGTGCCAGCAGTTTAATTACAGGGGCTAGCACAGATACGCAGTATTTT. Translating it yields CASSLITGASTDTQYF. The gene calls are TRBV27 and TRBJ2-3; 7 positions agree with TRBD1. Losses at the gene ends were 2 bases for V and 0 bases for J; bases not matched to a gene: 5. This CDR3 has 16 amino acids. The germline gives CDR1 MNHEY, CDR2 SMNVEV (reference sequence).

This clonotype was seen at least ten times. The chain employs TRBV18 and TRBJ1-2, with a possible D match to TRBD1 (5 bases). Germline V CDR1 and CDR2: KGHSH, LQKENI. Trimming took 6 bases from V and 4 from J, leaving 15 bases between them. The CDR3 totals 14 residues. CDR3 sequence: CASSYTGVSYGYTF. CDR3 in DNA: TGTGCCAGCTCTTACACGGGGGTCAGCTATGGCTACACCTTC.

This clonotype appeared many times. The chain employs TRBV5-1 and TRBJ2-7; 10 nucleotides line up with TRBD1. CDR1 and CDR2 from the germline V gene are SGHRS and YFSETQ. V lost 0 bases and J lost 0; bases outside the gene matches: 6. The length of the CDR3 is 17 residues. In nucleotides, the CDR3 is TGCGCCAGCAGCTTGGGCGCCGGGACAGGGGTCTCCTACGAGCAGTACTTC. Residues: CASSLGAGTGVSYEQYF.

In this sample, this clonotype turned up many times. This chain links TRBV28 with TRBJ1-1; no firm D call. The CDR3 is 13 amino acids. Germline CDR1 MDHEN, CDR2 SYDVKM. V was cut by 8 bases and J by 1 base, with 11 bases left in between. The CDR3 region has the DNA TGTGCCAGCGTTCCTTGGGGGAACACTGAAGCTTTCTTT. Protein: CASVPWGNTEAFF. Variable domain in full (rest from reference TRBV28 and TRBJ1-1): DVKVTQSSRYLVKRTGEKVFLECVQDMDHENMFWYRQDPGLGLRLIYFSYDVKMKEKGDIPEGYSVSREKKERFSLILESASTNQTSMYLCASVPWGNTEAFFGQGTRLTVV.

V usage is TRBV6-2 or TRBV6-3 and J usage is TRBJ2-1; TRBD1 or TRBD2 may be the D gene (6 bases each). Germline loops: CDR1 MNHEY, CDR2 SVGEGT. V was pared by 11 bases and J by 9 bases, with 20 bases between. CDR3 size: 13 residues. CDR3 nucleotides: TGTGCCGGGCGGGACACGGTATTAGGTGAGCAGTTCTTC. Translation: CAGRDTVLGEQFF.

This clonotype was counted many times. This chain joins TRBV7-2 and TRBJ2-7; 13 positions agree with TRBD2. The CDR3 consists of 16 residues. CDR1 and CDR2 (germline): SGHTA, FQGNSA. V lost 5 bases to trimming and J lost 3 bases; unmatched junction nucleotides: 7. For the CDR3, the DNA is TGTGCCAGCAGCCCGGGACTAGCGGGGACCATCTACGAGCAGTACTTC. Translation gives CASSPGLAGTIYEQYF.

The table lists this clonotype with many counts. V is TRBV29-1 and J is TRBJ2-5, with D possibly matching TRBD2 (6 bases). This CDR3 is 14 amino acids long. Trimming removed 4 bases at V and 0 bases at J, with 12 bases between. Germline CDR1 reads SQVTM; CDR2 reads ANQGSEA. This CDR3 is CSVVYRGNQETQYF. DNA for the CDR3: TGCAGCGTTGTGTATCGCGGGAACCAAGAGACCCAGTACTTC. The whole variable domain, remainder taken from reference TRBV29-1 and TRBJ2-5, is SAVISQKPSRDICQRGTSLTIQCQVDSQVTMMFWYRQQPGQSLTLIATANQGSEATYESGFVIDKFPISRPNLTFSTLTVSNMSPEDSSIYLCSVVYRGNQETQYFGPGTRLLVL.

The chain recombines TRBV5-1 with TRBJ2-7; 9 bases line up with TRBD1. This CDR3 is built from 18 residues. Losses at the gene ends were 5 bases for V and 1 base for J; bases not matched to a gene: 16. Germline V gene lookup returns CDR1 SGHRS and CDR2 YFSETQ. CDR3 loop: CASRRVRDRESVSYEQYV. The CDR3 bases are TGCGCCAGCAGACGCGTGAGGGACAGGGAGTCCGTATCCTACGAGCAGTACGTC.

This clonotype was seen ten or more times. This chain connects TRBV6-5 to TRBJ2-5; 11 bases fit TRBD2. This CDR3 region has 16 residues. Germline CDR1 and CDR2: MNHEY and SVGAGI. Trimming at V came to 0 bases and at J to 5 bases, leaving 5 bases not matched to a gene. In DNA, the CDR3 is TGTGCCAGCAGTTACTCGACTAGCGGGGTTGGGGAGACCCAGTACTTC. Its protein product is CASSYSTSGVGETQYF.

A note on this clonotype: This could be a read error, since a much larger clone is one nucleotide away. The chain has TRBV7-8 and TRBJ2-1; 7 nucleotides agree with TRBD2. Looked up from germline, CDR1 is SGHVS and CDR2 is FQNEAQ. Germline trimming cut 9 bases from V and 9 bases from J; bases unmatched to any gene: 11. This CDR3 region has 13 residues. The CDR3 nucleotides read TGTGCCAGGAGCCTTTGGGGGGAGGGTGAGCAGTTCTTC. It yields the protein CARSLWGEGEQFF.

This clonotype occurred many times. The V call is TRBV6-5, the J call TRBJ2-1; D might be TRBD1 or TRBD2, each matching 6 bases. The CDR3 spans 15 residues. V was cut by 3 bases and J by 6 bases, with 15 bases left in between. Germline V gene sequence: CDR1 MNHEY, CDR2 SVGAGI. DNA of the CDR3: TGTGCCAGCAGTTATCGGGGGCCGGGGCCCAATGAGCAGTTCTTC. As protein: CASSYRGPGPNEQFF.

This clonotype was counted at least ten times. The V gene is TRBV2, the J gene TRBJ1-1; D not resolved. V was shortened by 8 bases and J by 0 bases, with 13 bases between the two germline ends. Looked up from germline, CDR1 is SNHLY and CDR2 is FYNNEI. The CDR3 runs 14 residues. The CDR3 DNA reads TGTGCCAGCTACCGGGGAGGTCTGAACACTGAAGCTTTCTTT. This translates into CASYRGGLNTEAFF.

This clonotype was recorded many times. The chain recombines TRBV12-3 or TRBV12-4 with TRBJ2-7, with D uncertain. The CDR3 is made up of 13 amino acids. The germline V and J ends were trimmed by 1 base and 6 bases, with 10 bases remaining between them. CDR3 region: CASSLGDLGEQYF. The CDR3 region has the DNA TGTGCCAGCAGTTTAGGGGATTTAGGCGAGCAGTACTTC.

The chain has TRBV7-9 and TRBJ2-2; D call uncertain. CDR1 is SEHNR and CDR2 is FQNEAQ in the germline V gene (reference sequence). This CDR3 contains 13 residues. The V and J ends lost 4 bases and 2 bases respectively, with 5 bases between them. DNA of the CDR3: TGTGCCAGCAGCTCAGATAACACCGGGGAGCTGTTTTTT. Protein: CASSSDNTGELFF.

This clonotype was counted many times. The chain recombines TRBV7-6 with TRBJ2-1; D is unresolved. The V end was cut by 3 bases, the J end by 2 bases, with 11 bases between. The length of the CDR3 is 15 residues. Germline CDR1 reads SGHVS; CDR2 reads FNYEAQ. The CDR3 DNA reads TGTGCCAGCAGCTTCTCCAGGCCGCCCTACAATGAGCAGTTCTTC. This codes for CASSFSRPPYNEQFF.

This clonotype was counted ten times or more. This CDR3 reads CASSEGRMREHQPQHF. Written as DNA, the CDR3 is TGCGCCAGCAGCGAAGGACGTATGCGGGAACATCAGCCCCAGCATTTT. The chain couples TRBV5-1 to TRBJ1-5; D is ambiguous. This CDR3 spans 16 amino acids. Germline V gene data show CDR1 as SGHRS and CDR2 as YFSETQ. V was pared by 4 bases and J by 5 bases, with 19 bases between.

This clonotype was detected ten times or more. The CDR3 region has the DNA TGTGCCAGCAGCCAATGGAGCACAGATACGCAGTATTTT. It encodes CASSQWSTDTQYF. The rearrangement uses TRBV14 and TRBJ2-3; the D is unclear. This CDR3 is built from 13 residues. Trimming removed 2 bases at V and 0 bases at J, with 3 bases between. Germline V CDR1 and CDR2: SGHDN, FVKESK.

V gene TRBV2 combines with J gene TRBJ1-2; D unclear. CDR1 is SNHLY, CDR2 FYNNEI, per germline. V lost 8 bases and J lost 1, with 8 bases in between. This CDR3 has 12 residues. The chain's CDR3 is CASLRLNYGYTF. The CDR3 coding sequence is TGTGCCAGCCTGAGACTTAACTATGGCTACACCTTC. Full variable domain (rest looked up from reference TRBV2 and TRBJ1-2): EPEVTQTPSHQVTQMGQEVILRCVPISNHLYFYWYRQILGQKVEFLVSFYNNEISEKSEIFDDQFSVERPDGSNFTLKIRSTKLEDSAMYFCASLRLNYGYTFGSGTRLTVV.

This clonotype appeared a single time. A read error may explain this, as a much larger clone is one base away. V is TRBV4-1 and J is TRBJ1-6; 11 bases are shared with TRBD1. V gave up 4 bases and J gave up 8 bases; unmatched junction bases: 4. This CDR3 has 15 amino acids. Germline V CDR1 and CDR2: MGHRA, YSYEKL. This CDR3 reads CASSLGQGAYSPLHF. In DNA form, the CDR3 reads TGCGCCAGCAGCCTAGGACAGGGGGCTTATTCACCCCTCCACTTT.

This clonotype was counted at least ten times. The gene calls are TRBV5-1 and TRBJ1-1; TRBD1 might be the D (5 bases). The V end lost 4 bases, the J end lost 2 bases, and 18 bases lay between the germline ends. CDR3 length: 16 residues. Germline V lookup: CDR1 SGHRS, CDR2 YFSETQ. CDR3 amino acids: CASSPGRGGANTEAFF. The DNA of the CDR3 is TGCGCCAGCAGCCCGGGTCGGGGTGGGGCCAACACTGAAGCTTTCTTT.

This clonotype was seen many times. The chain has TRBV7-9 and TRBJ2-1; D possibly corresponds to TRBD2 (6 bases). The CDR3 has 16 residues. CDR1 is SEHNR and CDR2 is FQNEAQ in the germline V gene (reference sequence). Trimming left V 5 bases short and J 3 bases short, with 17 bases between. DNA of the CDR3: TGTGCCAGCAGCGAAACCACAGGAGGGGACTACAATGAGCAGTTCTTC. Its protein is CASSETTGGDYNEQFF.

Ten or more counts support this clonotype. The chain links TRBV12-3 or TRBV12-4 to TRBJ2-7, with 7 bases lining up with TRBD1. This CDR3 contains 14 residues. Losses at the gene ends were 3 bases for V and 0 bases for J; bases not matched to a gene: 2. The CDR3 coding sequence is TGTGCCAGCAGTTTCTACAGGGGCTCCTACGAGCAGTACTTC. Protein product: CASSFYRGSYEQYF.

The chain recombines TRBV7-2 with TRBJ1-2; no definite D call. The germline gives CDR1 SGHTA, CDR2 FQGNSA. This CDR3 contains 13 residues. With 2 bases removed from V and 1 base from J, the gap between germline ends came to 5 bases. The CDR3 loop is CASSLSLNYGYTF. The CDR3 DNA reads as TGTGCCAGCAGCTTAAGTCTTAACTATGGCTACACCTTC.

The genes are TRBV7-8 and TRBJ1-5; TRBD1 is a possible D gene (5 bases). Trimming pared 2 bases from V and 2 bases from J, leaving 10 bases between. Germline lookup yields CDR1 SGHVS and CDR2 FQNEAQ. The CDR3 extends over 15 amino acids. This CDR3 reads CASSLTGHGNQPQHF. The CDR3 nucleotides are TGTGCCAGCAGCTTAACGGGGCATGGCAATCAGCCCCAGCATTTT.

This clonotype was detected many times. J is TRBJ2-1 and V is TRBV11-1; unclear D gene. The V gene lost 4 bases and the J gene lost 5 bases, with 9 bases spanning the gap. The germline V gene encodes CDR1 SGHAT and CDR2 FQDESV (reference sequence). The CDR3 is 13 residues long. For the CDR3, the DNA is TGTGCCAGCAGCTCGGACCTTAACAATGAGCAGTTCTTC. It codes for CASSSDLNNEQFF.

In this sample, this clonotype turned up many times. This CDR3 reads CASNSPDRRSYEQYF. CDR3 DNA: TGTGCCAGCAACTCTCCGGACAGGCGCTCCTACGAGCAGTACTTC. V gene TRBV12-3 or TRBV12-4 combines with J gene TRBJ2-7; 7 nucleotides line up with TRBD1. Trimming cost V 7 bases and J 0 bases; bases outside gene matches: 9. The CDR3 has 15 residues.